The next 17 T cell receptor beta chains were all read from a single sample in a study of PD-1 blockade in classical Hodgkin lymphoma. TCRdb's table, derived via immunoSEQ multiplex PCR, lists solely in-frame clones and lacks some. The sample consists of tens of thousands of clones, approximately 92% of them appearing once. Time point meaning: cycle 4 day 1 (C4D1), after more than five weeks of nivolumab. Every single patient, without exception, relapsed after autologous stem cell transplantation, and brentuximab vedotin exposure varied. The specimen comprised peripheral blood mononuclear cells (PBMCs), sampled before the fourth cycle of nivolumab. The source is a human donor with classical Hodgkin lymphoma.

The chain employs TRBV27 and TRBJ2-1, with D possibly matching TRBD1 (5 bases). Germline-derived CDR1 and CDR2 are MNHEY and SMNVEV (reference sequence). There are 16 residues in the CDR3. V lost 4 bases to trimming and J lost 2 bases, with 15 bases between them. The CDR3 DNA reads TGTGCCAGCAGTTCTCGTGGGGCCCTGGCCTACAATGAGCAGTTCTTC. Its translation is CASSSRGALAYNEQFF.

This chain connects TRBV2 to TRBJ2-1, with 14 bases aligning to TRBD2. V dropped 4 bases and J dropped 3; count of bases not matched to a gene: 11. In germline, CDR1 is SNHLY, CDR2 FYNNEI. The CDR3 totals 19 residues. The CDR3 spells CASSVRGGTSGSLYNEQFF. The CDR3 nucleotides read TGTGCCAGCAGTGTGAGGGGTGGGACTAGCGGGAGCCTCTACAATGAGCAGTTCTTC.

This chain uses TRBV21-1 with TRBJ2-3. TRBV21-1 is a pseudogene. This CDR3 spans 14 amino acids. CDR3 loop: CASTLPVWEDTQYF. CDR3 nucleotides: TGTGCCAGCACCCTACCTGTATGGGAAGATACGCAGTATTTT.

The chain joins TRBV5-1 to TRBJ2-1, with 7 bases that match TRBD1. Germline loops: CDR1 SGHRS, CDR2 YFSETQ. This CDR3 is built from 18 residues. V dropped 0 bases and J dropped 8; count of bases not matched to a gene: 17. The CDR3 DNA sequence: TGCGCCAGCAGCTTGGGGGGGACAGAATGTTCCGTACAGGATGAGCAGTTCTTC. This translates into CASSLGGTECSVQDEQFF.

The chain recombines TRBV28 with TRBJ2-3, with 8 bases that match TRBD2. V trimming: 6 bases; J trimming: 5 bases; junction bases outside the gene matches: 7. This CDR3 is 14 amino acids long. Germline CDR1 and CDR2: MDHEN and SYDVKM. DNA of the CDR3: TGTGCCAGCAGCTCGGGGGGGGCCGGAGATACGCAGTATTTT. Amino acids: CASSSGGAGDTQYF. The full variable domain, completed using reference TRBV28 and TRBJ2-3, is DVKVTQSSRYLVKRTGEKVFLECVQDMDHENMFWYRQDPGLGLRLIYFSYDVKMKEKGDIPEGYSVSREKKERFSLILESASTNQTSMYLCASSSGGAGDTQYFGPGTRLTVL.

This chain links TRBV19 with TRBJ2-1; 8 nucleotides line up with TRBD1. The CDR3 has 16 amino acids. Germline trimming cut 5 bases from V and 2 bases from J; bases unmatched to any gene: 8. The germline V gene encodes CDR1 LNHDA and CDR2 SQIVND (reference sequence). The CDR3 DNA is TGTGCCAGTAGTCCCGCGGACAGGGAGACCTACAATGAGCAGTTCTTC. This gives the protein CASSPADRETYNEQFF.

J is TRBJ2-7 and V is TRBV4-1; TRBD2 is a possible D gene (5 bases). The V and J ends lost 0 bases and 3 bases respectively, with 6 bases between them. The length of the CDR3 is 13 residues. Germline CDR1 is MGHRA and CDR2 is YSYEKL. For the CDR3, the DNA is TGCGCCAGCAGCCAAGAAGGAGGCTACGAGCAGTACTTC. This codes for CASSQEGGYEQYF.

This chain joins TRBV2 and TRBJ2-1; D perhaps matches TRBD2 (5 bases). Trimming removed 3 bases at V and 2 bases at J, with 11 bases between. The germline V gene has CDR1 SNHLY and CDR2 FYNNEI. The CDR3 is made up of 15 amino acids. The CDR3 spells CASSEFAGPYNEQFF. CDR3 DNA sequence: TGTGCCAGCAGTGAGTTTGCGGGCCCCTACAATGAGCAGTTCTTC.

The J gene is TRBJ2-3, the V gene TRBV28, with 8 bases identical to TRBD2. The germline V gene encodes CDR1 MDHEN and CDR2 SYDVKM. The junction had 8 bases not matched to a gene; V was cut back by 6 bases and J by 0 bases. This CDR3 is built from 16 residues. In nucleotides, the CDR3 is TGTGCCAGCAGCCCCTGGTCTAGCGGGAGCACAGATACGCAGTATTTT. It codes for CASSPWSSGSTDTQYF. Full variable domain (rest looked up from reference TRBV28 and TRBJ2-3): DVKVTQSSRYLVKRTGEKVFLECVQDMDHENMFWYRQDPGLGLRLIYFSYDVKMKEKGDIPEGYSVSREKKERFSLILESASTNQTSMYLCASSPWSSGSTDTQYFGPGTRLTVL.

The J gene is TRBJ2-2, the V gene TRBV7-2; D tentatively reads TRBD1 or TRBD2 (6 bases each). The germline V and J ends were trimmed by 6 bases and 6 bases, with 14 bases remaining between them. Germline V gene data show CDR1 as SGHTA and CDR2 as FQGNSA. The CDR3 has 14 residues. The CDR3 coding sequence is TGTGCCAGCAGGGGATACAGGGAGGCCGGGGAGCTGTTTTTT. Amino acid sequence: CASRGYREAGELFF.

CDR3 nucleotide sequence: TGTGCCAGCAGCTCCTACGTCGATGAGCAGTTCTTC. As protein: CASSSYVDEQFF. This chain joins TRBV9 and TRBJ2-1; D unresolved. The CDR3 extends over 12 amino acids. Germline V gene sequence: CDR1 SGDLS, CDR2 YYNGEE. The V end lost 4 bases, the J end lost 8 bases, and 10 bases lay between the germline ends.

This chain links TRBV27 with TRBJ2-1; D is unresolved. Trimming pared 5 bases from V and 0 bases from J, leaving 11 bases between. The germline CDR1 and CDR2 sequences are MNHEY and SMNVEV (reference sequence). This CDR3 is 15 amino acids long. The CDR3 bases are TGTGCCAGCAGTCACTTACTCACCTCCTACAATGAGCAGTTCTTC. This sequence encodes CASSHLLTSYNEQFF.

This sequence joins TRBV5-4 and TRBJ2-1; D gene uncertain. The CDR3 contains 11 residues. Trimming took 4 bases from V and 7 from J, leaving 6 bases between them. CDR1 is SGHNT and CDR2 is YYREEE in the germline V gene (reference sequence). CDR3 region: CASSLSNEQFF. DNA of the CDR3: TGTGCCAGCAGCCTAAGTAATGAGCAGTTCTTC.

J is TRBJ2-2 and V is TRBV5-5; D is ambiguous. The CDR3 length is 15 residues. V was trimmed by 1 base and J by 0 bases, leaving 7 bases between them. Germline CDR1 SGHKS, CDR2 YYEKEE (reference sequence). CDR3 bases: TGTGCCAGCAGCTTGTCCCAGCCGAACACCGGGGAGCTGTTTTTT. It specifies CASSLSQPNTGELFF. The entire variable domain, with the rest obtained from reference TRBV5-5 and TRBJ2-2, is as follows: DAGVTQSPTHLIKTRGQQVTLRCSPISGHKSVSWYQQVLGQGPQFIFQYYEKEERGRGNFPDRFSARQFPNYSSELNVNALLLGDSALYLCASSLSQPNTGELFFGEGSRLTVL.

This clone was seen once. The chain has TRBV27 and TRBJ2-5; 7 positions match TRBD2. Per the germline V gene, CDR1 is MNHEY and CDR2 is SMNVEV (reference sequence). Trimming took 2 bases from V and 2 from J; bases not matched to a gene: 14. The CDR3 runs to 18 residues. Here the CDR3 reads CASSLRLAEPLGQETQYF. The CDR3 coding sequence is TGTGCCAGCAGTTTACGTCTAGCGGAACCGTTGGGGCAAGAGACCCAGTACTTC.

This chain links TRBV7-2 with TRBJ2-7, with 14 bases that match TRBD2. Losses at the gene ends were 4 bases for V and 3 bases for J; bases not matched to a gene: 5. The germline V gene encodes CDR1 SGHTA and CDR2 FQGNSA. The CDR3 is 16 residues long. The CDR3 is CASSSIGTSGSYEQYF. Written as DNA, the CDR3 is TGTGCCAGCAGCTCGATCGGGACTAGCGGGAGCTACGAGCAGTACTTC.

The V call is TRBV5-1, the J call TRBJ2-1; D is unclear. Germline loops: CDR1 SGHRS, CDR2 YFSETQ. Trimming left V 0 bases short and J 7 bases short, with 17 bases between. The CDR3 is made up of 16 amino acids. CDR3 in DNA: TGCGCCAGCAGCTTGGCCGTTGTAGCTCTTGGGAATGAGCAGTTCTTC. Translated, it gives CASSLAVVALGNEQFF.